This T cell receptor beta chain is drawn from a study of control samples from healthy donors and cancer patients (dated by TCRdb to about 2020). The library was obtained by the immunoSEQ multiplex PCR assay. As stored in TCRdb, this immuneACCESS dataset retains in-frame rearrangements with V and J assigned. A fraction of the clones does not appear; measured against another copy, unresolved V genes explain less than half of the discrepancy, and the remainder lacks a known reason. The sample yields over 85,000 clones; about four fifths were counted once. Jointly, the top ten make up under 50% of the sample. In regard to this clone: The target of this receptor is not known. Within one base of it there is no much larger clone, and no base qualities were kept. The same CDR3 arises from other DNA sequences in this sample as well.

Source material: PBMCs. The receptor comes from a man aged 70-80 years with lung cancer.

The CDR3: CASSLGGSNTEAFF. The sequence in DNA is TGTGCCAGCAGCTTAGGGGGCTCTAACACTGAAGCTTTCTTT. The V gene is TRBV7-2 and the J gene is TRBJ1-1; perhaps TRBD1 is the D gene, with 5 bases matching. V is clipped by 1 base and J by 2 bases, and the sequence between their germline boundaries is 8 bases long. Including the terminal cysteine and phenylalanine, the CDR3 comprises 14 residues. Only CDR3 DNA is held: 42 bases, read in frame from base 1. In the germline V gene, CDR1 corresponds to SGHTA and CDR2 to FQGNSA.